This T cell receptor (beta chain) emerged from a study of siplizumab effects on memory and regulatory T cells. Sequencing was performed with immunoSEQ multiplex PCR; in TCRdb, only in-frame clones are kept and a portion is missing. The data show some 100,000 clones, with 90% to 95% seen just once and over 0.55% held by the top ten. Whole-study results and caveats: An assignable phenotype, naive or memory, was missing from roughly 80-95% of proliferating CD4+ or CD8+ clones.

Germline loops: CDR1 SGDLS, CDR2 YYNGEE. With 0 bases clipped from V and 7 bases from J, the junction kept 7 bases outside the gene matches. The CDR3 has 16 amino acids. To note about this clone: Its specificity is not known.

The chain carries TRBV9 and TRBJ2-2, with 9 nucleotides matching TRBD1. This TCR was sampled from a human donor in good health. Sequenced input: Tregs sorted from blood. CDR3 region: CASSVDRTGVYGELFF. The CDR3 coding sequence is TGTGCCAGCAGCGTAGACAGGACAGGGGTATACGGGGAGCTGTTTTTT.